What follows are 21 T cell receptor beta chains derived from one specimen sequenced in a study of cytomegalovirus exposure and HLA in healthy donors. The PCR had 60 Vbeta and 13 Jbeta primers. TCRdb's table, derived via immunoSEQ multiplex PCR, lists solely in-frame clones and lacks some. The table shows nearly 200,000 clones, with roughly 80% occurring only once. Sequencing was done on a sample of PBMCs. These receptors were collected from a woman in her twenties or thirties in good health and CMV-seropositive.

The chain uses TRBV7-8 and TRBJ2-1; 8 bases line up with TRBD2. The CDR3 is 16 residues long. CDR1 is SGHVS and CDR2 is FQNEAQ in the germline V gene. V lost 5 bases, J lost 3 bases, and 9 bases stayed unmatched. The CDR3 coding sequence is TGTGCCAGCAGCCTACCTAGTGCGGGAGGCTACAATGAGCAGTTCTTC. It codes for CASSLPSAGGYNEQFF.

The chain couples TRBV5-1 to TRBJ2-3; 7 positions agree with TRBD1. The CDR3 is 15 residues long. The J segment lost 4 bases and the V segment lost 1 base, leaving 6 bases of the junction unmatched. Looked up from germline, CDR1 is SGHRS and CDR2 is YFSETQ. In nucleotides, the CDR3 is TGCGCCAGCAGCTTGACAGGGGTGGAGGCAGATACGCAGTATTTT. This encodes CASSLTGVEADTQYF.

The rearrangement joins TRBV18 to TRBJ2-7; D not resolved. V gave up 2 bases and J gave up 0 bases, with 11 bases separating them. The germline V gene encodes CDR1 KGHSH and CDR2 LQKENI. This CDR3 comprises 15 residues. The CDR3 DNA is TGTGCCAGCTCACCAACTTCCCAATACTCCTACGAGCAGTACTTC. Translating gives CASSPTSQYSYEQYF.

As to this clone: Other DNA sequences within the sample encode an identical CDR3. The DNA for the CDR3 is TGTGCCTGGAGTCGGACAGGGGGCTATGGCTACACCTTC. As protein: CAWSRTGGYGYTF. The V gene is TRBV30, the J gene TRBJ1-2, with 10 positions matching TRBD1. After removal of 2 bases from V and 4 bases from J, the junction contained 1 base not matched to a gene. Per the germline V gene, CDR1 is GTSNPN and CDR2 is SVGIG (reference sequence). The CDR3 consists of 13 residues.

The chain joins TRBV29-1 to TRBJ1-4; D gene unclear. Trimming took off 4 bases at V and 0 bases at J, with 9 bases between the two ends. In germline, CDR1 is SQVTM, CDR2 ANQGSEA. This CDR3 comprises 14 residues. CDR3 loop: CSVGGDATNEKLFF. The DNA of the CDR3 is TGCAGCGTTGGTGGAGATGCAACTAATGAAAAACTGTTTTTT.

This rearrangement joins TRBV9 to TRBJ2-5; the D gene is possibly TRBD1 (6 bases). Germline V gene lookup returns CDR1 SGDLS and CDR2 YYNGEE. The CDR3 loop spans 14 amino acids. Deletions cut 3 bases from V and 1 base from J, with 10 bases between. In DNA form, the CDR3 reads TGTGCCAGCAGCGCCAGGGGTACCCAAGAGACCCAGTACTTC. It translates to CASSARGTQETQYF.

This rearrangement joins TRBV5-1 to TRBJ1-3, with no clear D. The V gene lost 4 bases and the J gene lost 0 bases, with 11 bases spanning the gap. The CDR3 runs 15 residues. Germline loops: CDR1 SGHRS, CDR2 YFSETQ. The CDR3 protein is CASSRSESSGNTIYF. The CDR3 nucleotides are TGCGCCAGCAGCCGCTCGGAGAGCTCTGGAAACACCATATATTTT.

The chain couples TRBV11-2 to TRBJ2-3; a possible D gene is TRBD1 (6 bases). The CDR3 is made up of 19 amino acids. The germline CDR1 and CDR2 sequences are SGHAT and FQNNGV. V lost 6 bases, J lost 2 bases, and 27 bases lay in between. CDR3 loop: CASSHVAATGRRYTDTQYF. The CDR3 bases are TGTGCCAGCAGTCACGTCGCGGCGACAGGTCGCCGTTACACAGATACGCAGTATTTT.

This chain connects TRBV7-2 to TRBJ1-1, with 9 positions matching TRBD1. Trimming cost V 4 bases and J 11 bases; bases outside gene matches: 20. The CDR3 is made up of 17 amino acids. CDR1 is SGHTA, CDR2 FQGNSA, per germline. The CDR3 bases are TGTGCCAGCAGCTCCACTCCCGGCACGGGACAGGGATCCTCGGCTTTCTTT. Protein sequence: CASSSTPGTGQGSSAFF.

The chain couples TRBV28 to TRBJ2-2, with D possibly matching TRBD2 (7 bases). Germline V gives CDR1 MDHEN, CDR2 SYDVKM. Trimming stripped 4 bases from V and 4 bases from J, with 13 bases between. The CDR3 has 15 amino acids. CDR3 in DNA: TGTGCCAGCAGTTCCGGGGGGCGGGGCACCGGGGAGCTGTTTTTT. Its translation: CASSSGGRGTGELFF.

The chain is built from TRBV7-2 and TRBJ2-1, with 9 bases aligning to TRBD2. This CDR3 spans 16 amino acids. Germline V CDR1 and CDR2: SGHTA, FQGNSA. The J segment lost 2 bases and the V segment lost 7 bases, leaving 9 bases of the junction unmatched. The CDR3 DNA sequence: TGTGCCAGCACCGAGGGGGTAGCGGGGGCCTACAATGAGCAGTTCTTC. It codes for CASTEGVAGAYNEQFF.

As DNA, the CDR3 is TGTGCCAGCAGTCTACATGGGAGAGGGGAGCTGTTTTTT. As protein: CASSLHGRGELFF. V and J are TRBV28 and TRBJ2-2, with D perhaps matching TRBD2 (5 bases). Germline loops: CDR1 MDHEN, CDR2 SYDVKM. The CDR3 is 13 amino acids. The V gene lost 5 bases and the J gene lost 8 bases, with 12 bases spanning the gap. Variable domain in full (rest from reference TRBV28 and TRBJ2-2): DVKVTQSSRYLVKRTGEKVFLECVQDMDHENMFWYRQDPGLGLRLIYFSYDVKMKEKGDIPEGYSVSREKKERFSLILESASTNQTSMYLCASSLHGRGELFFGEGSRLTVL.

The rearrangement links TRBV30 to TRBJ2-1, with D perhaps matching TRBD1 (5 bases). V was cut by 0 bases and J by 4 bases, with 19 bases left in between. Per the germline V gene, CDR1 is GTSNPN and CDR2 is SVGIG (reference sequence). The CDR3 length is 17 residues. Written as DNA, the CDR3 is TGTGCCTGGAGTGTACAAGTTGGGGCTAGAAAATACAATGAGCAGTTCTTC. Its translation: CAWSVQVGARKYNEQFF.

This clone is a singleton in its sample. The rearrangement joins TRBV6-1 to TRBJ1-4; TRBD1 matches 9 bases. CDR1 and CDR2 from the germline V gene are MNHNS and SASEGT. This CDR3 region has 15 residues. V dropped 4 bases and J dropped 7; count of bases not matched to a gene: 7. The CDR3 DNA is TGTGCCAGCAGTGTACAGGGGGCTGGCAGTGAAAAACTGTTTTTT. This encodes CASSVQGAGSEKLFF.

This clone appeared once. CDR3 amino acids: CASSILAGEADTQYF. The CDR3 DNA reads TGTGCCAGCTCGATTCTAGCGGGGGAGGCAGATACGCAGTATTTT. This chain links TRBV19 with TRBJ2-3; the match to TRBD2 covers 10 bases. V lost 9 bases to trimming and J lost 4 bases; unmatched junction nucleotides: 10. Per germline, CDR1 LNHDA and CDR2 SQIVND (reference sequence). This CDR3 is built from 15 residues.

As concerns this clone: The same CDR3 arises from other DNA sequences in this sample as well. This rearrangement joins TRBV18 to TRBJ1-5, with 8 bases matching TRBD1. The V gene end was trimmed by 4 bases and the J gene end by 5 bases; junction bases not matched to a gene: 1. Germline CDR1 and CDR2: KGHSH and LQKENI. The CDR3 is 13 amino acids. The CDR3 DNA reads TGTGCCAGCTCACTGGACAGGGATCAGCCCCAGCATTTT. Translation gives CASSLDRDQPQHF.

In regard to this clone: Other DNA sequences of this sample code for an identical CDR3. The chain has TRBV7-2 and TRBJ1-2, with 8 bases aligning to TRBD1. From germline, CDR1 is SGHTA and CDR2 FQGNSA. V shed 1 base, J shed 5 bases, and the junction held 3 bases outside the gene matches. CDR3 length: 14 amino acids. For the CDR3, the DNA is TGTGCCAGCAGCTTAGGGCAGGGGGCTTATGGCTACACCTTC. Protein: CASSLGQGAYGYTF.

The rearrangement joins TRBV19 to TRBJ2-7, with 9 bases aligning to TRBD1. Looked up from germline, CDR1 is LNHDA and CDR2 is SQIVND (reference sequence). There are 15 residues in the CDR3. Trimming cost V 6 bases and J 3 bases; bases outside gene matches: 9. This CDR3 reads CASSPSGTGNYEQYF. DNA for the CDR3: TGTGCCAGTAGCCCGTCCGGGACAGGGAACTACGAGCAGTACTTC. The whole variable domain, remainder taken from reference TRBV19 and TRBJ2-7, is DGGITQSPKYLFRKEGQNVTLSCEQNLNHDAMYWYRQDPGQGLRLIYYSQIVNDFQKGDIAEGYSVSREKKESFPLTVTSAQKNPTAFYLCASSPSGTGNYEQYFGPGTRLTVT.

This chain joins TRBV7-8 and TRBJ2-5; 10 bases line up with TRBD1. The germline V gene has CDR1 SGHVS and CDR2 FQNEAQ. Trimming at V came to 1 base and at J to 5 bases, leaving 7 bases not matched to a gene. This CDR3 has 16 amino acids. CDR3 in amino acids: CASSLGARQGAETQYF. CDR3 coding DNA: TGTGCCAGCAGCTTAGGGGCAAGACAGGGGGCGGAGACCCAGTACTTC.

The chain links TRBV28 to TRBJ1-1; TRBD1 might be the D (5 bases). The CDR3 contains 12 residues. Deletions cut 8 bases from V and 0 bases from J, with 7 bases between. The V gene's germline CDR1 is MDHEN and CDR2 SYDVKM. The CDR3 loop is CASGGVNTEAFF. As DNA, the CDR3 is TGTGCCAGCGGGGGGGTGAACACTGAAGCTTTCTTT.

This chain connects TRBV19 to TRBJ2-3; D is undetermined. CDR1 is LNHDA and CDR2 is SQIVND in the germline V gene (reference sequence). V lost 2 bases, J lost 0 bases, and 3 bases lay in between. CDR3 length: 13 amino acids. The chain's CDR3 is CASSIQSTDTQYF. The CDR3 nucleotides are TGTGCCAGTAGTATACAGAGCACAGATACGCAGTATTTT.